The rows below give T cell receptor beta chains drawn from one sample of a study of blood T cell repertoires in COVID-19. Sequencing was performed with immunoSEQ multiplex PCR; in TCRdb, only in-frame clones are kept and a portion is missing. The sample contains roughly 200,000 clones, roughly 80% of which appear only once. Sequencing was performed on peripheral blood. Source of these receptors: a man between 45 and 60 years old with active or convalescent COVID-19. Both conserved end residues are part of each CDR3. A D gene is named only where the DNA matches it firmly. Not every row has a clone size; where given, it reads once, few, many or a size class.

J gene: TRBJ2-3; clone size: .; V gene: TRBV3-1/TRBV3-2; D gene: TRBD2; CDR3 protein: CASSQGTSGGVRDTQYF; CDR3 DNA: TGTGCCAGCAGCCAAGGGACTAGCGGGGGGGTTAGAGATACGCAGTATTTT
J gene: TRBJ1-5; clone size: .; V gene: TRBV6-1; D gene: .; CDR3 protein: CASSDLAGSYLPMTQHF; CDR3 DNA: TGTGCCAGCAGTGACCTTGCGGGGTCCTACCTACCCATGACCCAGCATTTT
J gene: TRBJ2-7; clone size: once; V gene: TRBV5-4; D gene: .; CDR3 protein: CASSLVSGAGPSYEQYF; CDR3 DNA: TGTGCCAGCAGCTTGGTCTCAGGTGCGGGGCCGTCCTACGAGCAGTACTTC
J gene: TRBJ1-5; clone size: .; V gene: TRBV28; D gene: TRBD1; CDR3 protein: CASSFSGGTKQPQHF; CDR3 DNA: TGTGCCAGCAGTTTCTCAGGGGGGACCAAGCAGCCCCAGCATTTT
J gene: TRBJ1-1; clone size: .; V gene: TRBV27; D gene: .; CDR3 protein: CASSLQDTNTEAFF; CDR3 DNA: TGTGCCAGCAGCCTACAGGATACTAACACTGAAGCTTTCTTT
J gene: TRBJ2-6; clone size: .; V gene: TRBV5-6; D gene: TRBD1; CDR3 protein: CASSLSQGAQSGANVLTF; CDR3 DNA: TGTGCCAGCAGCTTATCGCAGGGGGCGCAGTCTGGGGCCAACGTCCTGACTTTC
J gene: TRBJ2-1; clone size: .; V gene: TRBV11-2; D gene: TRBD2; CDR3 protein: CASSYPGLAGPNEQFF; CDR3 DNA: TGTGCCAGCAGCTATCCGGGACTAGCGGGGCCCAATGAGCAGTTCTTC
J gene: TRBJ2-6; clone size: .; V gene: TRBV7-9; D gene: .; CDR3 protein: CASSTGQSSGANVLTF; CDR3 DNA: TGTGCCAGCAGCACCGGACAGAGCTCTGGGGCCAACGTCCTGACTTTC
J gene: TRBJ2-7; clone size: .; V gene: TRBV12-5; D gene: .; CDR3 protein: CASGLGFPTGEQYF; CDR3 DNA: TGTGCTAGTGGTTTGGGGTTTCCTACTGGCGAGCAGTACTTC
J gene: TRBJ1-5; clone size: .; V gene: TRBV4-1; D gene: .; CDR3 protein: CASSQDLGLQPQHF; CDR3 DNA: TGCGCCAGCAGCCAAGATTTAGGACTTCAGCCCCAGCATTTT
J gene: TRBJ1-6; clone size: .; V gene: TRBV7-9; D gene: TRBD1; CDR3 protein: CASSFDRADNSPLHF; CDR3 DNA: TGTGCCAGCAGTTTCGACAGGGCTGATAATTCACCCCTCCACTTT
J gene: TRBJ2-2; clone size: once; V gene: TRBV5-1; D gene: TRBD1; CDR3 protein: CASAQGANTGELFF; CDR3 DNA: TGCGCCAGCGCTCAGGGGGCCAACACCGGGGAGCTGTTTTTT
J gene: TRBJ2-7; clone size: .; V gene: TRBV3-1/TRBV3-2; D gene: .; CDR3 protein: CASSQDPGGEQYF; CDR3 DNA: TGTGCCAGCAGCCAAGATCCCGGGGGCGAGCAGTACTTC
J gene: TRBJ1-5; clone size: .; V gene: TRBV3-1/TRBV3-2; D gene: .; CDR3 protein: CASSQAGNNQPQHF; CDR3 DNA: TGTGCCAGCAGCCAAGCAGGGAACAATCAGCCCCAGCATTTT